In its sample, the clone carrying this TCR beta chain ranks as medium-sized. Antigen specificity is unknown. Trimming removed 1 base from V and 5 bases from J; junction bases left unmatched: 4. CDR1 is MGHRA and CDR2 is YSYEKL in the germline V gene. There are 14 residues in the CDR3. This specimen belongs to a study of naive and memory T cell subsets. Study outcomes and limitations: TCR counts from RNA may reflect activation-linked expression changes. No ground truth validated the naive and memory repertoire findings.

Two oligonucleotides, mixed equimolar, formed the beta constant-region primer covering TRBC1 and TRBC2. Ligation attached a single-stranded oligonucleotide with a 12-nucleotide UMI and the SP2 primer to the cDNA 3' end. Four rounds of PCR amplified the ligated cDNA using nested alpha and beta constant-region primers plus SP2. TCRdb reprocessed the UMI-ligation and nested PCR reads via MiXCR and lists one record per CDR3 protein. The sample gives 21,000 or so distinct CDR3 sequences, more than 9.5% of which show up once; 15% to 20% is in the top ten. This receptor was identified in a human donor in good health. Sequencing used central memory CD8+ T cells from blood. The V call is TRBV4-1, the J call TRBJ1-1; 7 nucleotides line up with TRBD1. This chain's CDR3 is CASSQVVQGTEAFF. The CDR3 coding sequence is TGCGCCAGCAGCCAAGTTGTACAGGGGACTGAAGCTTTCTTT.